The 30 T cell receptor beta chains reported below all come from one sample, sequenced in a study of cytomegalovirus exposure and HLA in healthy donors. Vbeta (60) and Jbeta (13) primers were used in the PCR. Here immunoSEQ multiplex PCR was the method, and the copy in TCRdb shows in-frame clones only, minus some. This listing includes 100,000 to 150,000 clones. Specimen: PBMCs. These receptor sequences come from a man aged 18 to 29 in good health and CMV-seronegative.

The rearrangement joins TRBV2 to TRBJ2-7; 7 bases line up with TRBD1. CDR1 and CDR2 (germline): SNHLY, FYNNEI. The V segment lost 9 bases and the J segment 1 base; nucleotides outside the gene matches: 9. The length of the CDR3 is 14 residues. This chain's CDR3 is CASPTGDGSYEQYF. CDR3 coding DNA: TGTGCCAGTCCTACAGGGGACGGTTCCTACGAGCAGTACTTC.

This chain uses TRBV5-1 with TRBJ1-1; D is undetermined. This CDR3 contains 13 residues. The germline V and J ends were trimmed by 0 bases and 1 base, with 4 bases remaining between them. Per the germline V gene, CDR1 is SGHRS and CDR2 is YFSETQ. The CDR3 bases are TGCGCCAGCAGCTTGGCAGGGAACACTGAAGCTTTCTTT. This sequence encodes CASSLAGNTEAFF.

This sequence joins TRBV18 and TRBJ2-3; TRBD2 aligns across 10 bases. Unmatched junction bases numbered 6, after V lost 2 bases and J lost 1 base. There are 17 residues in the CDR3. Germline values: CDR1 KGHSH, CDR2 LQKENI. CDR3: CASSPKSTSGGTDTQYF. The CDR3 DNA reads as TGTGCCAGCTCACCAAAGAGTACTAGCGGGGGCACAGATACGCAGTATTTT.

The gene calls are TRBV28 and TRBJ2-7; a weak D match, TRBD1 (5 bases). The CDR3 loop spans 14 amino acids. V was trimmed by 6 bases and J by 3 bases, leaving 15 bases between them. Germline values: CDR1 MDHEN, CDR2 SYDVKM. The CDR3 sequence is CASRVRGSFYEQYF. The DNA for the CDR3 is TGTGCCAGCAGAGTTAGGGGCAGCTTCTACGAGCAGTACTTC.

The genes are TRBV7-9 and TRBJ1-6; D unclear. From germline, CDR1 is SEHNR and CDR2 FQNEAQ (reference sequence). CDR3 length equals 15 residues. Trimming removed 8 bases from V and 7 bases from J, with 18 bases in between. CDR3 sequence reads: CASGGSGVLNSPLHF. The DNA of the CDR3 is TGTGCCAGCGGAGGGTCCGGGGTACTCAATTCACCCCTCCACTTT. Filled out from reference TRBV7-9 and TRBJ1-6, the complete variable domain reads DTGVSQNPRHKITKRGQNVTFRCDPISEHNRLYWYRQTLGQGPEFLTYFQNEAQLEKSRLLSDRFSAERPKGSFSTLEIQRTEQGDSAMYLCASGGSGVLNSPLHFGNGTRLTVT.

The rearrangement uses TRBV6-6 and TRBJ2-5; D is unclear. V was pared by 2 bases and J by 2 bases, with 6 bases between. This CDR3 has 13 residues. The germline V gene encodes CDR1 MNHNY and CDR2 SVGAGI (reference sequence). In DNA form, the CDR3 reads TGTGCCAGCAGTTACCAGGCGCAAGAGACCCAGTACTTC. This codes for CASSYQAQETQYF.

The CDR3 DNA follows: TGTGCCAGCAGCGGACAGGGTACCTATGGCTACACCTTC. Protein sequence: CASSGQGTYGYTF. V is TRBV28 and J is TRBJ1-2; 8 positions match TRBD1. With 6 bases clipped from V and 4 bases from J, the junction kept 4 bases outside the gene matches. CDR3 length equals 13 residues. The germline V gene encodes CDR1 MDHEN and CDR2 SYDVKM.

The chain carries TRBV10-3 and TRBJ1-2; 7 bases are shared with TRBD1. This CDR3 region has 15 residues. From germline, CDR1 is ENHRY and CDR2 SYGVKD. J lost 8 bases, V lost 11 bases, and 20 bases had no gene match. CDR3 coding DNA: TGTGCCTCAGTAGCCCCGACAGGGACTCCCAGGGGCTACACCTTC. Encoded protein: CASVAPTGTPRGYTF.

The chain carries TRBV9 and TRBJ2-3; D call uncertain. The CDR3 contains 11 residues. In germline, CDR1 is SGDLS, CDR2 YYNGEE. The V and J ends lost 4 bases and 4 bases respectively, with 4 bases between them. The CDR3 region is CASSTADTQYF. CDR3 nucleotide sequence: TGTGCCAGCAGCACTGCAGATACGCAGTATTTT.

The chain is built from TRBV6-6 and TRBJ1-1; 8 bases agree with TRBD1. The CDR3 sequence is 14 residues long. J gave up 5 bases and V 5 bases, and 7 bases lay outside the gene matches. CDR1 is MNHNY and CDR2 is SVGAGI in the germline V gene (reference sequence). CDR3 region: CASSVPGGRTEAFF. DNA for the CDR3: TGTGCCAGCAGTGTTCCAGGGGGCCGAACTGAAGCTTTCTTT.

The chain recombines TRBV29-1 with TRBJ2-3; 8 bases fit TRBD1. The CDR3 sequence is 14 residues long. Trimming took 6 bases from V and 2 from J; bases not matched to a gene: 7. Germline CDR1 SQVTM, CDR2 ANQGSEA. CDR3 DNA sequence: TGCAGCGTCGCCGGACAGGGCATCACAGATACGCAGTATTTT. Translation gives CSVAGQGITDTQYF.

The chain couples TRBV29-1 to TRBJ2-5, with 8 nucleotides matching TRBD1. The last part of the DNA fits TRBJ2-7 better; the J call may be wrong. This CDR3 has 14 amino acids. CDR1 SQVTM and CDR2 ANQGSEA come from the germline V gene. Here the CDR3 DNA reads TGCAGCCTCGAAACCGGGACAGGCTCCTACGAGCAGTACTTC. It yields the protein CSLETGTGSYEQYF.

The DNA for the CDR3 is TGTGCCAGCAGCTTATTTCTAGACTCACCCCTCCACTTT. Protein sequence: CASSLFLDSPLHF. The rearrangement links TRBV7-2 to TRBJ1-6; D unclear. Germline CDR1 is SGHTA and CDR2 is FQGNSA. The germline V and J ends were trimmed by 2 bases and 10 bases, with 9 bases remaining between them. The CDR3 loop spans 13 amino acids.

This rearrangement joins TRBV7-3 to TRBJ2-1, with 13 positions matching TRBD2. Germline values: CDR1 SGHTA, CDR2 FQGTGA. The trim removed 5 bases at V and 7 bases at J, leaving 5 bases unmatched. This CDR3 is built from 15 residues. In DNA form, the CDR3 reads TGTGCCAGCAGCCCACTAGCGGGAGGGCGGAATGAGCAGTTCTTC. Amino acids: CASSPLAGGRNEQFF.

The CDR3 DNA reads TGCGCCAGCAGCTCCGGGACAGGGATAAATGAGCAGTTCTTC. Residues: CASSSGTGINEQFF. The V call is TRBV5-1, the J call TRBJ2-1; 9 bases fit TRBD1. CDR1 and CDR2 from the germline V gene are SGHRS and YFSETQ. V was pared by 3 bases and J by 7 bases, with 5 bases of the junction left unmatched. This CDR3 spans 14 amino acids. Looking up the rest from reference TRBV5-1 and TRBJ2-1 gives the full variable domain: KAGVTQTPRYLIKTRGQQVTLSCSPISGHRSVSWYQQTPGQGLQFLFEYFSETQRNKGNFPGRFSGRQFSNSRSEMNVSTLELGDSALYLCASSSGTGINEQFFGPGTRLTVL.

The chain is built from TRBV18 and TRBJ1-6, with 9 bases aligning to TRBD1. Trimming cost V 3 bases and J 7 bases; bases outside gene matches: 10. The V gene's germline CDR1 is KGHSH and CDR2 LQKENI. CDR3 length: 17 residues. The CDR3, as DNA: TGTGCCAGCTCACCCATCCCAACAGGGGGCATCAATTCACCCCTCCACTTT. Residues: CASSPIPTGGINSPLHF.

The chain has TRBV7-9 and TRBJ2-1; D unresolved. V lost 3 bases and J 0 bases, leaving 6 bases between the germline ends. The germline V gene encodes CDR1 SEHNR and CDR2 FQNEAQ (reference sequence). The CDR3 is 14 amino acids. The CDR3 region has the DNA TGTGCCAGCAGCTTGACAAACTCCTACAATGAGCAGTTCTTC. Residues: CASSLTNSYNEQFF.

The genes are TRBV5-6 and TRBJ1-4, with D tentatively TRBD1 (6 bases). The germline CDR1 and CDR2 sequences are SGHDT and YYEEEE. This CDR3 spans 17 amino acids. V lost 4 bases, J lost 8 bases, and 24 bases lay in between. Written as DNA, the CDR3 is TGTGCCAGCAGCACTAACAGGGCCCGGGACGGTCGAGAAAAACTGTTTTTT. Translated, it gives CASSTNRARDGREKLFF.

The chain has TRBV2 and TRBJ2-3; the D gene is possibly TRBD1 (6 bases). This CDR3 is built from 10 residues. CDR1 is SNHLY, CDR2 FYNNEI, per germline. The V and J ends lost 3 bases and 14 bases respectively, with 9 bases between them. CDR3 protein: CASSDGQSYF. CDR3 in DNA: TGTGCCAGCAGTGACGGACAGTCGTATTTT. The full variable domain, with the rest looked up from reference TRBV2 and TRBJ2-3, is EPEVTQTPSHQVTQMGQEVILRCVPISNHLYFYWYRQILGQKVEFLVSFYNNEISEKSEIFDDQFSVERPDGSNFTLKIRSTKLEDSAMYFCASSDGQSYFGPGTRLTVL.

The chain uses TRBV29-1 and TRBJ1-2; the match to TRBD1 covers 9 bases. Germline assignment: CDR1 SQVTM and CDR2 ANQGSEA. With V trimmed by 7 bases and J by 4 bases, 10 bases remained unmatched. The CDR3 sequence is 14 residues long. The CDR3 region is CSAGGGQGVYGYTF. In DNA form, the CDR3 reads TGCAGCGCCGGGGGGGGACAGGGAGTCTATGGCTACACCTTC.

The gene calls are TRBV5-1 and TRBJ2-1; TRBD2 matches 9 bases. Germline V CDR1 and CDR2: SGHRS, YFSETQ. The V gene end was trimmed by 0 bases and the J gene end by 6 bases; junction bases not matched to a gene: 7. The CDR3 extends over 16 amino acids. This CDR3 is CASSLALASGVNEQFF. The CDR3 region has the DNA TGCGCCAGCAGCTTGGCCCTGGCTAGCGGGGTCAATGAGCAGTTCTTC.

The chain combines TRBV2 with TRBJ2-2; tentatively, D is TRBD2 (7 bases). The CDR3 length is 16 residues. Trimming took off 8 bases at V and 2 bases at J, with 18 bases between the two ends. Germline CDR1 and CDR2: SNHLY and FYNNEI. The CDR3 sequence is CASEGGTGSNTGELFF. Written as DNA, the CDR3 is TGTGCCAGCGAGGGGGGGACGGGGAGTAACACCGGGGAGCTGTTTTTT.

V usage is TRBV5-1 and J usage is TRBJ2-2; maybe TRBD2 (6 bases). V was trimmed by 5 bases and J by 6 bases, leaving 17 bases between them. The CDR3 loop spans 15 amino acids. Germline assignment: CDR1 SGHRS and CDR2 YFSETQ. The CDR3: CASRVNSGIAGELFF. The CDR3 nucleotides are TGCGCCAGCAGGGTAAATAGCGGTATCGCCGGGGAGCTGTTTTTT.

The rearrangement joins TRBV7-9 to TRBJ1-6, with 7 bases lining up with TRBD1. Germline assignment: CDR1 SEHNR and CDR2 FQNEAQ (reference sequence). The CDR3 covers 14 residues. After removal of 4 bases from V and 9 bases from J, the junction contained 6 bases not matched to a gene. The CDR3, as DNA: TGTGCCAGCAGCTCACAGACAGGGACTTCACCCCTCCACTTT. As protein: CASSSQTGTSPLHF.

V and J are TRBV19 and TRBJ2-1, with 12 bases aligning to TRBD2. The CDR3 length is 15 residues. V was pared by 7 bases and J by 7 bases, with 8 bases of the junction left unmatched. Germline V lookup: CDR1 LNHDA, CDR2 SQIVND (reference sequence). In DNA, the CDR3 is TGTGCCAGTACCATACTAGCGGGGGGCGGGAATGAGCAGTTCTTC. Protein product: CASTILAGGGNEQFF.

The DNA for the CDR3 is TGTGCCACCAACTACGATGAAAAACTGTTTTTT. Encoded protein: CATNYDEKLFF. The chain combines TRBV6-1 with TRBJ1-4, with unresolved D. This CDR3 comprises 11 residues. V lost 10 bases and J lost 6, with 9 bases in between. Germline CDR1 is MNHNS and CDR2 is SASEGT.

The chain employs TRBV7-3 and TRBJ2-7; 14 bases match TRBD2. V shed 5 bases, J shed 5 bases, and the junction held 8 bases outside the gene matches. Germline V gene lookup returns CDR1 SGHTA and CDR2 FQGTGA. This CDR3 is built from 16 residues. The CDR3: CASSPTGTSGSNEQYF. The CDR3 DNA reads TGTGCCAGCAGCCCAACCGGGACTAGCGGGAGTAACGAGCAGTACTTC. The variable domain in full, completed from reference TRBV7-3 and TRBJ2-7, reads GAGVSQTPSNKVTEKGKYVELRCDPISGHTALYWYRQSLGQGPEFLIYFQGTGAADDSGLPNDRFFAVRPEGSVSTLKIQRTERGDSAVYLCASSPTGTSGSNEQYFGPGTRLTVT.

V usage is TRBV6-1 and J usage is TRBJ1-5; D may be TRBD1 (5 bases). The germline V gene encodes CDR1 MNHNS and CDR2 SASEGT. Trimming removed 3 bases from V and 3 bases from J, with 6 bases in between. The CDR3 totals 13 residues. The CDR3, as DNA: TGTGCCAGCAGTGACAGGGTCAATCAGCCCCAGCATTTT. It translates to CASSDRVNQPQHF.

The chain is built from TRBV10-3 and TRBJ2-7; 8 bases map to TRBD1. This CDR3 has 12 residues. Trimming cost V 8 bases and J 3 bases; bases outside gene matches: 3. Germline V lookup: CDR1 ENHRY, CDR2 SYGVKD. The CDR3 is CAIGDRNYEQYF. In DNA form, the CDR3 reads TGTGCCATCGGGGACAGGAACTACGAGCAGTACTTC.

This chain joins TRBV5-1 and TRBJ2-7; tentatively, D is TRBD1 (6 bases). V was shortened by 8 bases and J by 6 bases, with 24 bases between the two germline ends. This CDR3 contains 15 residues. CDR1 and CDR2 from the germline V gene are SGHRS and YFSETQ. For the CDR3, the DNA is TGCGCCAGTGAAAAAACCGGGACAAAAAACGGCGAGCAGTACTTC. This encodes CASEKTGTKNGEQYF. Looking up the rest from reference TRBV5-1 and TRBJ2-7 gives the full variable domain: KAGVTQTPRYLIKTRGQQVTLSCSPISGHRSVSWYQQTPGQGLQFLFEYFSETQRNKGNFPGRFSGRQFSNSRSEMNVSTLELGDSALYLCASEKTGTKNGEQYFGPGTRLTVT.